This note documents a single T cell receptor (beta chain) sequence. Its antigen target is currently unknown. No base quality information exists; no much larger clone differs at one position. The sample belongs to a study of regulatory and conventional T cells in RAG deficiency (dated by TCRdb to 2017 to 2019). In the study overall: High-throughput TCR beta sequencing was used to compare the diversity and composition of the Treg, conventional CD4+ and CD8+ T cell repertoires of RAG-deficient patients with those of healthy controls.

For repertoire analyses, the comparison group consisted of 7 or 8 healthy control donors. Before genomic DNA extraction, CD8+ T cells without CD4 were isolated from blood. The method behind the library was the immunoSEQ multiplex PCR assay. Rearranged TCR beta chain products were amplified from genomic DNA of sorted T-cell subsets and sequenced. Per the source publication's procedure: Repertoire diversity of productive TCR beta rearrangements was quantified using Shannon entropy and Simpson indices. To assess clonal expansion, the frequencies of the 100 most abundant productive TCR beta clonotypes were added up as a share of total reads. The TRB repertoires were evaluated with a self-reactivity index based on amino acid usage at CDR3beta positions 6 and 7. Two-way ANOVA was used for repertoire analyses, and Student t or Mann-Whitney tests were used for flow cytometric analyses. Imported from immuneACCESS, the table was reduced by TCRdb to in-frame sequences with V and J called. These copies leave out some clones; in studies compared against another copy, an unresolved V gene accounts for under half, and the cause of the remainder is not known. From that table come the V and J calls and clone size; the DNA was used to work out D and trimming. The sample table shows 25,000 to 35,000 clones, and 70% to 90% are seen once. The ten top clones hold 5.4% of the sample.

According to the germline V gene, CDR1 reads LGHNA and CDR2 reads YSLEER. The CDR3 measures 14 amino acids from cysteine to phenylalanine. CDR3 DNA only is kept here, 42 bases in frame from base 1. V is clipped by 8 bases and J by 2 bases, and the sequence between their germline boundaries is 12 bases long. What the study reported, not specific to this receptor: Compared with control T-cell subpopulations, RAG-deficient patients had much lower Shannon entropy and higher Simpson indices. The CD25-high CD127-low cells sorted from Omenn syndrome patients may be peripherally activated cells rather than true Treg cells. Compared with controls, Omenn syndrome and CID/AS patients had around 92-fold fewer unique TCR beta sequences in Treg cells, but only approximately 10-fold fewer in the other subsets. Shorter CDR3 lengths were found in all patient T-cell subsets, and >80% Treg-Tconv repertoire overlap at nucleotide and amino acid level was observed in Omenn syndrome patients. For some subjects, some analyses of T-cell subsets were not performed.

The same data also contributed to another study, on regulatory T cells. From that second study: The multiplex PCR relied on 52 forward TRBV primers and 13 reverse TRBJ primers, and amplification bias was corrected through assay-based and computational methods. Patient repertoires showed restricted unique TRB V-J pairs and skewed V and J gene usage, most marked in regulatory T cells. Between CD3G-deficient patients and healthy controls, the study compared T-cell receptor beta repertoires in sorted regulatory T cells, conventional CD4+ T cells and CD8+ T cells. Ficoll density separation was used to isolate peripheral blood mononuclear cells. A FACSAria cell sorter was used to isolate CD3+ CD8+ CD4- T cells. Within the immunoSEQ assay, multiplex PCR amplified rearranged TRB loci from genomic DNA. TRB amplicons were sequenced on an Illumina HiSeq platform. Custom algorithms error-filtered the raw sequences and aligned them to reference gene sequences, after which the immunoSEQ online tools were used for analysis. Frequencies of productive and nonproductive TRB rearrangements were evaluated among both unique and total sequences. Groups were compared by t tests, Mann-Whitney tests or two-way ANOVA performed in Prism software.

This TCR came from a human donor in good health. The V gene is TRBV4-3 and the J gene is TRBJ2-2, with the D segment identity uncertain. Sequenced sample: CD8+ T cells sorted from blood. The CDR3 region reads CASGEVGNTGELFF. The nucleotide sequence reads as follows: TGCGCCAGCGGAGAGGTGGGAAACACCGGGGAGCTGTTTTTT.